These 16 T cell receptor beta chains originate from one sample sequenced in a study of post-analysis software for immune sequencing data. Study conclusions and caveats: Elevated frequency relative to controls characterized four or five TRBV segments in patients, TRBV5-6, TRBV5-1 and TRBV20-1 among them.

Researchers reported that TCR beta cDNA libraries carried unique molecular identifiers. TCRdb independently ran MiXCR on the PCR reads; one entry per CDR3 protein. The sample consists of 700,000 to 800,000 distinct CDR3 sequences, 30% of them appearing once. These receptors' antigens are unknown. The sequenced sample was blood. Receptors originate from a girl between 10 and 17 years old with multiple sclerosis.

This rearrangement joins TRBV28 to TRBJ2-3; a possible D gene is TRBD2 (6 bases). Trimming left V 8 bases short and J 3 bases short, with 18 bases between. The CDR3 totals 15 residues. Germline CDR1 and CDR2: MDHEN and SYDVKM. The CDR3 DNA sequence: TGTGCCAGCGGGTTAAAGCGGGTGGGGACAGATACGCAGTATTTT. Protein: CASGLKRVGTDTQYF. The full variable domain, completed using reference TRBV28 and TRBJ2-3, is DVKVTQSSRYLVKRTGEKVFLECVQDMDHENMFWYRQDPGLGLRLIYFSYDVKMKEKGDIPEGYSVSREKKERFSLILESASTNQTSMYLCASGLKRVGTDTQYFGPGTRLTVL.

This clonotype was seen only a few times. The chain has TRBV7-9 and TRBJ2-1; D gene ambiguous. In germline, CDR1 is SEHNR, CDR2 FQNEAQ (reference sequence). Trimming removed 5 bases at V and 2 bases at J, with 4 bases between. CDR3 size: 12 residues. The CDR3 region is CASSVPYNEQFF. CDR3 DNA: TGTGCCAGCAGCGTACCCTACAATGAGCAGTTCTTC.

The chain links TRBV19 to TRBJ1-2, with D unclear. V was pared by 5 bases and J by 4 bases, with 17 bases between. In germline, CDR1 is LNHDA, CDR2 SQIVND (reference sequence). This CDR3 is 15 amino acids long. Written as DNA, the CDR3 is TGTGCCAGTAGTCTGGTACCGGGTTCGATCTATGGCTACACCTTC. Its translation is CASSLVPGSIYGYTF.

This clonotype was recorded a few times. CDR3 loop: CASSLGHGDRQYF. The CDR3, as DNA: TGTGCCAGCAGCTTAGGACACGGCGATCGGCAGTACTTC. The genes are TRBV7-9 and TRBJ2-4; no clear D. V was pared by 1 base and J by 13 bases, with 14 bases between. From germline, CDR1 is SEHNR and CDR2 FQNEAQ (reference sequence). The length of the CDR3 is 13 residues.

The chain is built from TRBV20-1 and TRBJ2-3; TRBD2 agrees at 8 bases. The V and J ends lost 3 bases and 1 base, in that order; junction bases with no gene match: 6. Germline assignment: CDR1 DFQATT and CDR2 SNEGSKA (reference sequence). The length of the CDR3 is 15 residues. CDR3 protein: CSARPPAGGTDTQYF. CDR3 coding DNA: TGCAGTGCTAGGCCCCCAGCGGGGGGCACAGATACGCAGTATTTT.

V gene TRBV20-1 combines with J gene TRBJ1-1, with D unresolved. CDR3 size: 10 residues. Germline V lookup: CDR1 DFQATT, CDR2 SNEGSKA (reference sequence). V gave up 0 bases and J gave up 11 bases, with 7 bases separating them. The CDR3 is CSARDQVAFF. In DNA, the CDR3 is TGCAGTGCTAGAGATCAAGTCGCTTTCTTT.

The rearrangement joins TRBV20-1 to TRBJ2-1, with 8 bases matching TRBD1. The J call may be incorrect, as the DNA end agrees better with TRBJ2-7. Germline V gene data show CDR1 as DFQATT and CDR2 as SNEGSKA (reference sequence). This CDR3 spans 16 amino acids. The CDR3 spells CSASTPGTGLYNEQYF. Here the CDR3 DNA reads TGCAGTGCCTCAACTCCGGGGACAGGCCTCTACAATGAGCAGTACTTC.

This clonotype showed up just a few times. The V call is TRBV5-1, the J call TRBJ2-3; 7 bases line up with TRBD2. J gave up 2 bases and V 1 base, and 7 bases lay outside the gene matches. The length of the CDR3 is 16 residues. Germline V gene sequence: CDR1 SGHRS, CDR2 YFSETQ. Here the CDR3 reads CASSLQDGGITDTQYF. CDR3 nucleotides: TGCGCCAGCAGCTTGCAGGACGGGGGGATCACAGATACGCAGTATTTT.

The chain has TRBV29-1 and TRBJ2-3; TRBD2 aligns across 7 bases. Trimming at V came to 7 bases and at J to 5 bases, leaving 12 bases not matched to a gene. This CDR3 contains 14 residues. CDR1 is SQVTM, CDR2 ANQGSEA, per germline. The CDR3 protein is CSGAGRATRDTQYF. CDR3 DNA sequence: TGCAGCGGGGCGGGGAGGGCCACACGAGATACGCAGTATTTT.

There are a few counts of this clonotype. The chain employs TRBV6-2 or TRBV6-3 and TRBJ1-6; no definite D call. The CDR3 length is 13 residues. Looked up from germline, CDR1 is MNHEY and CDR2 is SVGEGT. The ends were cut back, 2 bases at V and 13 bases at J, with 12 bases in the middle. CDR3 sequence: CASSYVVGKPLHF. In DNA form, the CDR3 reads TGTGCCAGCAGTTACGTGGTCGGCAAGCCCCTCCACTTT.

Points on this clonotype: The junction shows a germline mismatch at one end, possibly a read error. J is TRBJ2-6 and V is TRBV7-8; D gene uncertain. CDR3 length: 15 residues. Germline V lookup: CDR1 SGHVS, CDR2 FQNEAQ. The CDR3 region has the DNA TGTGCCAGCAGCTTAAACCTTCAGGTAGCCAACGTCCGGACTTTC. Translation gives CASSLNLQVANVRTF.

The chain combines TRBV28 with TRBJ2-5; D gene uncertain. Germline assignment: CDR1 MDHEN and CDR2 SYDVKM. The germline V and J ends were trimmed by 6 bases and 4 bases, with 18 bases remaining between them. The CDR3 is 15 residues long. In DNA, the CDR3 is TGTGCCAGCAGATCCCCCGGGCTGATGTTAGAGACCCAGTACTTC. It encodes CASRSPGLMLETQYF.

The genes are TRBV20-1 and TRBJ1-3, with a weak D call TRBD1 (6 bases). CDR3 length: 13 residues. Trimming removed 3 bases from V and 8 bases from J, with 14 bases in between. The germline V gene encodes CDR1 DFQATT and CDR2 SNEGSKA (reference sequence). In DNA form, the CDR3 reads TGCAGTGCTAGTGGGGGGGCCGGTCACACCATATATTTT. This codes for CSASGGAGHTIYF.

The J gene is TRBJ2-1, the V gene TRBV11-2; 10 bases match TRBD1. J gave up 6 bases and V 5 bases, and 7 bases lay outside the gene matches. The CDR3 runs to 15 residues. Germline CDR1 is SGHAT and CDR2 is FQNNGV. The CDR3 is CASSGQGVLSNEQFF. In DNA form, the CDR3 reads TGTGCCAGCAGCGGACAGGGGGTTTTAAGCAATGAGCAGTTCTTC.

The chain combines TRBV6-2 or TRBV6-3 with TRBJ2-3; D ambiguous. The CDR3 extends over 12 amino acids. Germline lookup yields CDR1 MNHEY and CDR2 SVGEGT. Trimming removed 7 bases at V and 4 bases at J, with 9 bases between. Here the CDR3 reads CASNRVADTQYF. DNA for the CDR3: TGTGCCAGCAACCGGGTAGCAGATACGCAGTATTTT.

The chain has TRBV7-2 and TRBJ2-1; the D gene is possibly TRBD1 (6 bases). The CDR3 contains 16 residues. The V end was cut by 5 bases, the J end by 0 bases, with 14 bases between. CDR1 and CDR2 (germline): SGHTA, FQGNSA. CDR3 nucleotide sequence: TGTGCCAGCAGCCGTGGACAGAGCAGCTCCTACAATGAGCAGTTCTTC. Its translation: CASSRGQSSSYNEQFF.